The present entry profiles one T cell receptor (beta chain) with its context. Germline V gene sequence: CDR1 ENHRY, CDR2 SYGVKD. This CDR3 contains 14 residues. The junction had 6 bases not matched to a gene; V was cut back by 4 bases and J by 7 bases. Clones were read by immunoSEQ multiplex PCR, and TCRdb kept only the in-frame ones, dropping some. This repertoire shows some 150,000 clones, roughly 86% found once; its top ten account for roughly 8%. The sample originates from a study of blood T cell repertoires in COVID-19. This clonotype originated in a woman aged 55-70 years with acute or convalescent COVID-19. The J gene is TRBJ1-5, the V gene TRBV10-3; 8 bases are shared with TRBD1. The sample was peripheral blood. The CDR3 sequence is CAISGQGAGQPQHF. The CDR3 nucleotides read TGTGCCATCAGTGGGCAGGGGGCCGGGCAGCCCCAGCATTTT.